This TCR beta chain is from a study of neurological immune-mediated disorders. CDR1 is SGHVS, CDR2 FQNEAQ, per germline. The CDR3 has 13 residues. V was clipped by 5 bases and J by 2 bases; unmatched bases: 3. This clonotype was detected many times. Its target is unknown. General observations from the study: Neither clinical nor MRI features showed any association with the multiple sclerosis repertoire cluster, and the authors stated that larger cohorts are needed. When grouped phylogenetically, the repertoires of 18 of the 34 multiple sclerosis patients fell together in one related-CDR3 cluster, which is a possible signature.

A total of 2 million PBMCs stored at -80 degrees C provided the unsorted libraries. TCRdb re-called the 5' RACE reads with MiXCR, one entry per CDR3 protein. The table records 35,000 to 50,000 distinct CDR3 sequences, over 2% of them present only once. The clonotype originates from a middle-aged man with multiple sclerosis. The V and J genes are TRBV7-8 and TRBJ2-7; 7 nucleotides align to TRBD1. The sequencing sample was made of PBMCs. The CDR3 DNA sequence: TGTGCCAGCAGCCCGGGACAGACCTACGAGCAGTACTTC. Its translation is CASSPGQTYEQYF.